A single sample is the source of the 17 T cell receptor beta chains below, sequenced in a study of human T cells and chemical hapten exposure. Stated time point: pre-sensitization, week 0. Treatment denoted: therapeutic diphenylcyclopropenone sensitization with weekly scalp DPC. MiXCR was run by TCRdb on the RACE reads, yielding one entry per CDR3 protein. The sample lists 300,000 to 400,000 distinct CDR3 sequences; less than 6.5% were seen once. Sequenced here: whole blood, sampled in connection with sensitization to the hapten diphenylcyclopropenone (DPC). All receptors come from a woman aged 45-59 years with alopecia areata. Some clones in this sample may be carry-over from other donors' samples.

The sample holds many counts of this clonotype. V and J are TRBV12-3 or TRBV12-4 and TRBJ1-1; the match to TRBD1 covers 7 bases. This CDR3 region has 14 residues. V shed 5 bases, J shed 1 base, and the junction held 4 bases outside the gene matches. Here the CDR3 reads CASSRGQENTEAFF. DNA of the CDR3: TGTGCCAGCAGTCGAGGACAGGAGAACACTGAAGCTTTCTTT.

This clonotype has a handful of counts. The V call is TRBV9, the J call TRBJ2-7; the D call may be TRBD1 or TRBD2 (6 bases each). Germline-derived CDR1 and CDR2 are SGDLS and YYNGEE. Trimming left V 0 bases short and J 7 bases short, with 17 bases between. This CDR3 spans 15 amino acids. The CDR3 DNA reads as TGTGCCAGCAGCGTAGATCCGGGGGCCTCGGGGGAGCAGTACTTC. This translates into CASSVDPGASGEQYF. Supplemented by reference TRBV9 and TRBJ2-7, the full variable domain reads DSGVTQTPKHLITATGQRVTLRCSPRSGDLSVYWYQQSLDQGLQFLIQYYNGEERAKGNILERFSAQQFPDLHSELNLSSLELGDSALYFCASSVDPGASGEQYFGPGTRLTVT.

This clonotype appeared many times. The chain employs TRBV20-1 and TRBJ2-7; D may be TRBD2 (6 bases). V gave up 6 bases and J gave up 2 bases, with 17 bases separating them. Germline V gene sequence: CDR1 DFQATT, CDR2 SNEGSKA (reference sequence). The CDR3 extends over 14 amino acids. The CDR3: CSAGSIHGTYEQYF. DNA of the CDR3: TGCAGTGCCGGGAGTATACATGGGACCTACGAGCAGTACTTC.

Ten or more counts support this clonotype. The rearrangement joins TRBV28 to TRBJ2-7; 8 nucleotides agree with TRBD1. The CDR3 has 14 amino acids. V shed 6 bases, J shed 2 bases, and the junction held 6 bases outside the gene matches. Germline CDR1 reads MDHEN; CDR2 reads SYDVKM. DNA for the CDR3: TGTGCCAGCAGCTCCCGGGACAGGACCTACGAGCAGTACTTC. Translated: CASSSRDRTYEQYF.

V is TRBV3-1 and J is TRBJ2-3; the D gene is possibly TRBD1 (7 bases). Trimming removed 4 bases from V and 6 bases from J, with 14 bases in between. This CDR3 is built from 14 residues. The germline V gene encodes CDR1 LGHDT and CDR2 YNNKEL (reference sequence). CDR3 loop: CASSPWRGLDTQYF. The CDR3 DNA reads TGTGCCAGCAGCCCTTGGAGGGGGCTGGATACGCAGTATTTT.

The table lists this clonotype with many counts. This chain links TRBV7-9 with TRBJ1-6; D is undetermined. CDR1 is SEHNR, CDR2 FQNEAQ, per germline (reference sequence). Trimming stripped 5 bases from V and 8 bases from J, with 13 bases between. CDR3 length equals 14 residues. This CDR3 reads CASSRPTSDSPLHF. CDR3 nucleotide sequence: TGTGCCAGCAGCCGCCCGACGTCTGATTCACCCCTCCACTTT.

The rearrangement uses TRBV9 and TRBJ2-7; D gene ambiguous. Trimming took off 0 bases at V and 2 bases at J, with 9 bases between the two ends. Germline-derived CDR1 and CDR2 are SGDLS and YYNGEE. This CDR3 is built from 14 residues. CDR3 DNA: TGTGCCAGCAGCGTAGATGACGGACCCTACGAGCAGTACTTC. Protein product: CASSVDDGPYEQYF. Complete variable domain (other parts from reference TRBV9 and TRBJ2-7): DSGVTQTPKHLITATGQRVTLRCSPRSGDLSVYWYQQSLDQGLQFLIQYYNGEERAKGNILERFSAQQFPDLHSELNLSSLELGDSALYFCASSVDDGPYEQYFGPGTRLTVT.

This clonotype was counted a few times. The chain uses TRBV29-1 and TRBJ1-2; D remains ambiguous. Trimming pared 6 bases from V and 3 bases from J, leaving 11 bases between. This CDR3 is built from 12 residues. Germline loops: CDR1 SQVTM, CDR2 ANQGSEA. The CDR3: CSVLMGDYGYTF. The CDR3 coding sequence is TGCAGCGTCCTAATGGGAGACTATGGCTACACCTTC.

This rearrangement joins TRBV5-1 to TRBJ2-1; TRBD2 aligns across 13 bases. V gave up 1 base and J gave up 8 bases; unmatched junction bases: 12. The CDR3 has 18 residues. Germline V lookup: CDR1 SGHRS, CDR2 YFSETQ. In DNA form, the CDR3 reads TGCGCCAGCAGCTTGATACTAGCGGGGGGGCCTCGTTCGGATGAGCAGTTCTTC. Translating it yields CASSLILAGGPRSDEQFF.

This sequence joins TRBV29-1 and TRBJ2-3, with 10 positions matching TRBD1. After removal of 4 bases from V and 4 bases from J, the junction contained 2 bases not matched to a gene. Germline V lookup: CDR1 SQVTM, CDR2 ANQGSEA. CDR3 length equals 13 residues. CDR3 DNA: TGCAGCGTTGCGACAGGGGGCTCAGATACGCAGTATTTT. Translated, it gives CSVATGGSDTQYF.

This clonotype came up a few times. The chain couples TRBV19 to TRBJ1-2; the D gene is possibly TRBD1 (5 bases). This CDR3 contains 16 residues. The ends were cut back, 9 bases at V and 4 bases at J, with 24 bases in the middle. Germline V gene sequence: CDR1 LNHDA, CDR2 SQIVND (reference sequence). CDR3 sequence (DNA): TGTGCCAGCCTCCCGGCTACGAGGGGCCCTACCTATGGCTACACCTTC. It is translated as CASLPATRGPTYGYTF.

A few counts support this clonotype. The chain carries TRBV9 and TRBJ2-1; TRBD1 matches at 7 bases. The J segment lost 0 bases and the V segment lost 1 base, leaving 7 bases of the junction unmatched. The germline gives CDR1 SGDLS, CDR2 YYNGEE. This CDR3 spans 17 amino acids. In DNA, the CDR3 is TGTGCCAGCAGCGTAAATGACAGGGCAAGCTCCTACAATGAGCAGTTCTTC. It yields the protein CASSVNDRASSYNEQFF.

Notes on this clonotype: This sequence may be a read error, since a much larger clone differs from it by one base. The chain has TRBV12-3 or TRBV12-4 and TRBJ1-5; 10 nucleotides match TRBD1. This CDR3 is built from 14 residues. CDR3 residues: CASSQTGGNHPQHF. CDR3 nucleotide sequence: TGTGCCAGCAGTCAGACAGGGGGCAATCACCCCCAGCATTTT.

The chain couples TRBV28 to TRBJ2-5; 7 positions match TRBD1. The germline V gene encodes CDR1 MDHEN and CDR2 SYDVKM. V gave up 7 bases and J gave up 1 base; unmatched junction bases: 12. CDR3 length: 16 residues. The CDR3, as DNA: TGTGCCAGCATCCAGGGGGTACGTCCCTCCCAAGAGACCCAGTACTTC. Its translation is CASIQGVRPSQETQYF.

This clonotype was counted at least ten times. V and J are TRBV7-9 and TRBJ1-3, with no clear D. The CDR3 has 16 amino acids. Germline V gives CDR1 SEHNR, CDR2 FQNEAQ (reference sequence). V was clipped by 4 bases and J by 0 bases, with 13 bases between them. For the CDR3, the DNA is TGTGCCAGCAGCTCACTAAGGACGGGCTCTGGAAACACCATATATTTT. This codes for CASSSLRTGSGNTIYF.

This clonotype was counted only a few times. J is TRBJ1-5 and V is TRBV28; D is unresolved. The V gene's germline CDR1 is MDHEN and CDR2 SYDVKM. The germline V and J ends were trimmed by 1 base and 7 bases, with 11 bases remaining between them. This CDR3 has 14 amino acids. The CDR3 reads CASSLYTLGQPQHF. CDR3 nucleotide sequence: TGTGCCAGCAGTTTATATACACTGGGCCAGCCCCAGCATTTT.

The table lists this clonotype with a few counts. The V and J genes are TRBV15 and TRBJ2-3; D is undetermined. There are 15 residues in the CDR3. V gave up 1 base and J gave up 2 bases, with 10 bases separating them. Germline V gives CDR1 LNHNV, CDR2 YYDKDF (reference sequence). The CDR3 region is CATSRGQRDTDTQYF. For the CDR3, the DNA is TGTGCCACCAGCAGAGGTCAGAGAGACACAGATACGCAGTATTTT.